The clone carrying this T cell receptor (beta chain) was seen repeatedly, ten times or more. Its target is unknown. The data derive from a study of T cells in Graves' hyperthyroidism and ophthalmopathy. Whole-study context: Initial diagnosis, before any treatment, was when peripheral blood was collected.

The CDR3 spans 13 residues. The germline V gene encodes CDR1 MGHDK and CDR2 SYGVNS. The J segment lost 5 bases and the V segment lost 5 bases, leaving 4 bases of the junction unmatched. Amplification yielded TCR beta CDR3 regions, with RNA transcripts as the source. A set of HTBI primers served as the primers for a first-round RT-PCR of the TCR CDR3. Each CDR3 protein gets one entry after TCRdb re-called the multiplex PCR reads with MiXCR. The table includes 400,000 to 550,000 distinct CDR3 sequences, about 24% detected once. Findings and limits, study-wide: Blood held most thyroid clonotypes expanded above 0.001 frequency.

The rearrangement links TRBV25-1 to TRBJ2-7; 9 bases map to TRBD2. The receptor's source is a woman in her thirties with Graves' ophthalmopathy. Sequenced material: blood. Here the CDR3 DNA reads TGTGCCAGCAGTCTAGCGGGGTCCCACGAGCAGTACTTC. Protein sequence: CASSLAGSHEQYF.